This T cell receptor beta chain derives from a study of blood T cell repertoires in COVID-19. Study-level information: Collection of acute and convalescent COVID-19 samples took place in the United States, Italy and Spain. Nucleic acid was either cDNA or gDNA, and it came from T cells, B-cell-depleted T cells, or PBMCs.

Patients from Seattle were sampled longitudinally, starting during active infection. Trimming took 8 bases from V and 2 from J; bases not matched to a gene: 8. The CDR3 covers 14 residues. The germline CDR1 and CDR2 sequences are MNHEY and SVGAGI. Study processing details: Estimates of nucleated cell counts were drawn from the amplification of reference gene primers. Data came from immunoSEQ multiplex PCR; TCRdb stores just in-frame clones and leaves some out. The V and J calls and clone size are taken from that table; D and trimming were inferred from the DNA. The sample records a few hundred thousand clones, about 87% being singletons.

The material sequenced was peripheral blood. V gene TRBV6-5 combines with J gene TRBJ2-7, with TRBD1 identical over 8 bases. The TCR was taken from a young man with COVID-19, enrolled during active disease. Written as DNA, the CDR3 is TGTGCCAGCCGGCCCGACAGGGGAACCTACGAGCAGTACTTC. Amino acids: CASRPDRGTYEQYF.